The 18 T cell receptor beta chains reported below all come from one sample, sequenced in a study of blood T cell repertoires in COVID-19. TCRdb's copy holds only in-frame clones and misses some; the assay was immunoSEQ multiplex PCR. Here the sample spans roughly 150,000 clones, approximately 91% being singletons. The sequenced sample consisted of peripheral blood. The receptors were gathered from a man between 18 and 29 years old with COVID-19, enrolled during active disease.

This rearrangement joins TRBV10-3 to TRBJ2-1; TRBD2 matches at 11 bases. The CDR3 contains 15 residues. The germline V gene has CDR1 ENHRY and CDR2 SYGVKD. V was clipped by 4 bases and J by 6 bases; unmatched bases: 5. CDR3 DNA: TGTGCCATCAGTGTTGTACTAGCGGGAGTCAATGAGCAGTTCTTC. This translates into CAISVVLAGVNEQFF.

This chain uses TRBV6-5 with TRBJ2-7, with TRBD1 identical over 8 bases. The V gene end was trimmed by 6 bases and the J gene end by 6 bases; junction bases not matched to a gene: 4. The CDR3 is 12 residues long. In germline, CDR1 is MNHEY, CDR2 SVGAGI. CDR3 region: CASSRTGFEQYF. DNA for the CDR3: TGTGCCAGCAGCCGGACAGGGTTCGAGCAGTACTTC.

The chain recombines TRBV11-2 with TRBJ2-2, with D unclear. Germline V CDR1 and CDR2: SGHAT, FQNNGV. V was clipped by 5 bases and J by 3 bases, with 10 bases between them. The CDR3 loop spans 14 amino acids. CDR3 region: CASSPLRDTGELFF. The DNA for the CDR3 is TGTGCCAGCAGCCCCCTCCGGGACACCGGGGAGCTGTTTTTT.

The V gene is TRBV7-9, the J gene TRBJ2-1, with TRBD2 matching over 7 bases. With V trimmed by 3 bases and J by 0 bases, 11 bases remained unmatched. Germline CDR1 SEHNR, CDR2 FQNEAQ (reference sequence). CDR3 size: 18 residues. The CDR3 loop is CASSFSYLAESSYNEQFF. As DNA, the CDR3 is TGTGCCAGCAGCTTTAGCTATCTAGCGGAGAGCTCCTACAATGAGCAGTTCTTC.

V and J are TRBV2 and TRBJ2-3; TRBD1 is a possible D gene (5 bases). The ends were cut back, 5 bases at V and 10 bases at J, with 16 bases in the middle. The germline CDR1 and CDR2 sequences are SNHLY and FYNNEI. The length of the CDR3 is 13 residues. CDR3: CASSTGAPISQYF. The CDR3 DNA is TGTGCCAGCAGTACTGGGGCCCCTATCTCGCAGTATTTT.

The rearrangement uses TRBV7-8 and TRBJ1-6; perhaps TRBD1 as D (6 bases). The CDR3 is 15 amino acids. V was cut by 5 bases and J by 3 bases, with 11 bases left in between. In germline, CDR1 is SGHVS, CDR2 FQNEAQ. The DNA of the CDR3 is TGTGCCAGCAGCATCAGGGGTGGCTATAATTCACCCCTCCACTTT. Encoded protein: CASSIRGGYNSPLHF.

The gene calls are TRBV9 and TRBJ2-7; 10 bases line up with TRBD1. Germline V gene sequence: CDR1 SGDLS, CDR2 YYNGEE. The CDR3 totals 16 residues. With 0 bases clipped from V and 3 bases from J, the junction kept 6 bases outside the gene matches. For the CDR3, the DNA is TGTGCCAGCAGCGTAGGGGGCGGGACAGGGGACTACGAGCAGTACTTC. It encodes CASSVGGGTGDYEQYF.

The chain carries TRBV10-3 and TRBJ1-5; 7 positions agree with TRBD1. Germline assignment: CDR1 ENHRY and CDR2 SYGVKD. V shed 4 bases, J shed 5 bases, and the junction held 8 bases outside the gene matches. The CDR3 has 15 residues. The CDR3 nucleotides are TGTGCCATCAGTGCCACCGGGACAGCGGATCAGCCCCAGCATTTT. This encodes CAISATGTADQPQHF.

The CDR3 loop reads CASSLGSGTGVGYTF. In DNA, the CDR3 is TGTGCCAGCAGCTTGGGGTCCGGGACAGGGGTAGGCTACACCTTC. The chain has TRBV5-6 and TRBJ1-2, with 10 nucleotides matching TRBD1. CDR3 length equals 15 residues. With V trimmed by 0 bases and J by 8 bases, 7 bases remained unmatched. CDR1 SGHDT and CDR2 YYEEEE come from the germline V gene.

As for this clone: A read error may account for a junction end that differs from germline. The genes are TRBV30 and TRBJ1-4, with 7 positions matching TRBD1. Germline CDR1 is GTSNPN and CDR2 is SVGIG (reference sequence). The CDR3 totals 14 residues. The CDR3 DNA is TGTGCCTGGACCTTGGGGACAGCTAATGAAAAACTGCTTTTT. This translates into CAWTLGTANEKLLF.

The chain recombines TRBV6-6 with TRBJ2-2; 11 nucleotides agree with TRBD2. J was trimmed by 0 bases and V by 5 bases; bases with no gene match: 5. The CDR3 contains 17 residues. From germline, CDR1 is MNHNY and CDR2 SVGAGI (reference sequence). The CDR3 region has the DNA TGTGCCAGCAGTCCAAGACTAGCGGGGCCGAACACCGGGGAGCTGTTTTTT. Protein: CASSPRLAGPNTGELFF.

The rearrangement links TRBV7-2 to TRBJ2-7; TRBD2 agrees at 12 bases. In germline, CDR1 is SGHTA, CDR2 FQGNSA. The V and J ends lost 3 bases and 3 bases, in that order; junction bases with no gene match: 6. CDR3 length: 16 amino acids. Written as DNA, the CDR3 is TGTGCCAGCAGCTTTACTAGCGGGAGGCCTATCTACGAGCAGTACTTC. Translated, it gives CASSFTSGRPIYEQYF. The whole variable domain, filled in from reference TRBV7-2 and TRBJ2-7, reads GAGVSQSPSNKVTEKGKDVELRCDPISGHTALYWYRQSLGQGLEFLIYFQGNSAPDKSGLPSDRFSAERTGGSVSTLTIQRTQQEDSAVYLCASSFTSGRPIYEQYFGPGTRLTVT.

The chain uses TRBV7-6 and TRBJ2-2, with 9 bases lining up with TRBD2. This CDR3 spans 18 amino acids. Germline loops: CDR1 SGHVS, CDR2 FNYEAQ. With 3 bases clipped from V and 5 bases from J, the junction kept 13 bases outside the gene matches. The CDR3 nucleotides are TGTGCCAGCAGCTTGGGGGGCGATAGCGGGAGAGGGACCGGGGAGCTGTTTTTT. As protein: CASSLGGDSGRGTGELFF.

This chain uses TRBV6-5 with TRBJ2-3; no reliable D call. Germline V lookup: CDR1 MNHEY, CDR2 SVGAGI. Trimming took 7 bases from V and 6 from J, leaving 14 bases between them. The CDR3 has 13 amino acids. The CDR3 loop is CASTRSPRDTQYF. CDR3 sequence (DNA): TGTGCCAGCACCCGATCCCCCCGGGATACGCAGTATTTT.

This rearrangement joins TRBV6-5 to TRBJ2-2; tentative D call: TRBD2 (6 bases). Per the germline V gene, CDR1 is MNHEY and CDR2 is SVGAGI. CDR3 size: 15 residues. V dropped 2 bases and J dropped 3 bases, with 10 bases sitting between them. CDR3: CASSYRGGYTGELFF. The DNA of the CDR3 is TGTGCCAGCAGTTACCGGGGAGGCTACACCGGGGAGCTGTTTTTT.

The chain links TRBV4-3 to TRBJ1-2; D gene uncertain. V lost 1 base and J 2 bases, leaving 5 bases between the germline ends. The CDR3 contains 13 residues. CDR1 and CDR2 from the germline V gene are LGHNA and YSLEER. CDR3 loop: CASSQGRNYGYTF. CDR3 DNA: TGCGCCAGCAGCCAAGGCAGGAACTATGGCTACACCTTC.

This sequence joins TRBV5-6 and TRBJ2-7, with D possibly being TRBD1 (7 bases). Germline values: CDR1 SGHDT, CDR2 YYEEEE. The CDR3 spans 14 residues. V lost 4 bases to trimming and J lost 3 bases, with 14 bases between them. The CDR3 region is CASSPGAGGYEQYF. CDR3 sequence (DNA): TGTGCCAGCAGCCCGGGGGCAGGGGGCTACGAGCAGTACTTC.

As concerns this clone: Its ends do not fully match the called genes, so a read error is possible. The chain uses TRBV27 and TRBJ1-4; perhaps TRBD1 as D (5 bases). This CDR3 comprises 14 residues. Germline loops: CDR1 MNHEY, CDR2 SMNVEV (reference sequence). CDR3: CASSFGGENEKLLF. Written as DNA, the CDR3 is TGTGCCAGCAGTTTCGGGGGGGAAAACGAAAAACTGCTTTTT. Complete variable domain (other parts from reference TRBV27 and TRBJ1-4): EAQVTQNPRYLITVTGKKLTVTCSQNMNHEYMSWYRQDPGLGLRQIYYSMNVEVTDKGDVPEGYKVSRKEKRNFPLILESPSPNQTSLYFCASSFGGENEKLLFGSGTQLSVL.